The following is a TCR beta chain sequence with its context. The CDR3 runs 18 residues. With V trimmed by 0 bases and J by 0 bases, 3 bases remained unmatched. Germline V gene sequence: CDR1 SGHRS, CDR2 YFSETQ. The sample is drawn from a study of blood T cell repertoires in COVID-19. About the research overall: COVID-19 samples from acute and convalescent phases originated in the United States, Italy and Spain. PBMCs, B-cell-depleted T cells, or T cells provided the cDNA or gDNA that made up the material.

Seattle-derived patients entered the study during active infection and were followed longitudinally. Authors' processing steps: Reference gene primer amplification gave estimated nucleated cell counts. Repertoires were generated with immunoSEQ multiplex PCR, while TCRdb's copy carries only in-frame clones and drops some. V, J and clone size are those of that table, while D and trimming were read from the DNA. Here the sample spans 200,000 to 250,000 clones, more than 75% being singletons. The chain has TRBV5-1 and TRBJ2-1, with TRBD2 identical over 13 bases. Specimen: peripheral blood. The source is a woman aged 80 or over with COVID-19, enrolled during active disease. The chain's CDR3 is CASSLGLAGGRSYNEQFF. CDR3 nucleotides: TGCGCCAGCAGCTTGGGACTAGCGGGGGGCCGCTCCTACAATGAGCAGTTCTTC.